This T cell receptor (beta chain) was obtained from a study of cytomegalovirus exposure and HLA in healthy donors. 13 Jbeta primers and 60 Vbeta primers were used for the PCR. Authors' analysis steps: In a later analysis, some 80 million unique TCR beta chains included roughly 11 million shared by two or more donors. TCRdb's copy holds only in-frame clones and misses some; the assay was immunoSEQ multiplex PCR. V and J calls plus clone size are reproduced from that table; the DNA served to infer D and trimming. The table shows 130,000 or so clones, with approximately 82% occurring only once. Whole-study findings and limits: By HLA locus, TCR association rates varied in a later analysis, with DRB1 showing the most and HLA-C the fewest. Researchers reportedly found TCR beta sequences accurately predicted most subjects' HLA-A and HLA-B alleles.

Turning to this clone: Antigen: not known.

The CDR3 contains 17 residues. V dropped 0 bases and J dropped 0 bases, with 13 bases sitting between them. Germline V gene data show CDR1 as SGHDT and CDR2 as YYEEEE. The chain is built from TRBV5-6 and TRBJ1-5; D is possibly TRBD1 (5 bases). Sequencing used PBMCs. This TCR came from a man aged 35 to 55 in good health and CMV-seronegative. CDR3 DNA sequence: TGTGCCAGCAGCTTGGCGGCAGGGAGGTATAGCAATCAGCCCCAGCATTTT. Translated: CASSLAAGRYSNQPQHF.